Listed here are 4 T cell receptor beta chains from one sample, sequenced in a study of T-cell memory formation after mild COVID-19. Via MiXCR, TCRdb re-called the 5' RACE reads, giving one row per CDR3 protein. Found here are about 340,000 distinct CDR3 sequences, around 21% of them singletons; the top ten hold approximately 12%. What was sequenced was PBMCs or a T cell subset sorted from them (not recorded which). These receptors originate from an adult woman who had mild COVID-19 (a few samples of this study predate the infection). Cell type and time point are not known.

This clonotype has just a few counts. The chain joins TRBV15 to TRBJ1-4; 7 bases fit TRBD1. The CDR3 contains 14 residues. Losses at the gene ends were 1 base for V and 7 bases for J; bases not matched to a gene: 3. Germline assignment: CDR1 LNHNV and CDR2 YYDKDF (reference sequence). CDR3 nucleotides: TGTGCCACCAGCAGAGTCGACAGGGTTGAAAAACTGTTTTTT. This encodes CATSRVDRVEKLFF.

Here the CDR3 reads CASSLASGQSTDTQYF. The CDR3 nucleotides are TGTGCCAGCAGTTTAGCTAGCGGGCAGAGCACAGATACGCAGTATTTT. The chain recombines TRBV28 with TRBJ2-3; 8 nucleotides match TRBD2. Germline lookup yields CDR1 MDHEN and CDR2 SYDVKM. CDR3 size: 16 residues. The J segment lost 0 bases and the V segment lost 2 bases, leaving 4 bases of the junction unmatched.

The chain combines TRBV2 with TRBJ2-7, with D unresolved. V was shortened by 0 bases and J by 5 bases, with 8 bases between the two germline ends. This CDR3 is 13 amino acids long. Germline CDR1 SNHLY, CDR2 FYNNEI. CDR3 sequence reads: CASSEADGNEQYF. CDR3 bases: TGTGCCAGCAGTGAAGCGGATGGGAACGAGCAGTACTTC.

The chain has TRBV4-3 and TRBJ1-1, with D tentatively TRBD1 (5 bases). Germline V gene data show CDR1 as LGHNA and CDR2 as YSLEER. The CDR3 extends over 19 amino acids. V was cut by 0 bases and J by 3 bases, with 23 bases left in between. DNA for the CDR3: TGCGCCAGCAGCCAAGAAATAAGGAGGGACTGGGGTGAGGACACTGAAGCTTTCTTT. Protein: CASSQEIRRDWGEDTEAFF.